The rows below give T cell receptor beta chains drawn from one sample of a study of blood T cell repertoires in COVID-19. The table came from immunoSEQ multiplex PCR; TCRdb's copy has only in-frame clones and leaves some out. This sample yields some 230,000 clones, of which approximately 83% are seen a single time; around 7% belongs to the top ten. The source material was peripheral blood. All receptors derive from a woman in her forties or fifties with acute or convalescent COVID-19. CDR3s include the opening cysteine and the closing phenylalanine or tryptophan. Fields, in order: J gene, V gene, CDR3 protein.

j_call: TRBJ1-4; v_call: TRBV15; cdr3_aa: CATSSSGTGQEKLFF
j_call: TRBJ2-7; v_call: TRBV2; cdr3_aa: CASSVPGQGTHEQYF
j_call: TRBJ2-1; v_call: TRBV6-2/TRBV6-3; cdr3_aa: CASSSRGGWEQFF
j_call: TRBJ2-7; v_call: TRBV2; cdr3_aa: CASSVIAHEQYF
j_call: TRBJ2-7; v_call: TRBV6-5; cdr3_aa: CASSPASAYEQYF
j_call: TRBJ1-5; v_call: TRBV19; cdr3_aa: CATRARGGQGLGQPQHF
j_call: TRBJ1-5; v_call: TRBV18; cdr3_aa: CASSPRPLEGNQPQHF
j_call: TRBJ2-2; v_call: TRBV27; cdr3_aa: CASSRQGANTGELFF
j_call: TRBJ1-2; v_call: TRBV28; cdr3_aa: CASSFLPTVNYGYTF
j_call: TRBJ2-6; v_call: TRBV19; cdr3_aa: CASSPERQSGANVLTF
j_call: TRBJ2-7; v_call: TRBV30; cdr3_aa: CAWSGGPYEQYF
j_call: TRBJ1-1; v_call: TRBV10-2; cdr3_aa: CASSESGHPLNTEAFF
j_call: TRBJ2-3; v_call: TRBV6-2/TRBV6-3; cdr3_aa: CASSRGLNTDTQYF
j_call: TRBJ2-2; v_call: TRBV5-1; cdr3_aa: CASSGLAGNTGELFF
j_call: TRBJ2-7; v_call: TRBV10-3; cdr3_aa: CAIRGLGEQYF
j_call: TRBJ2-3; v_call: TRBV30; cdr3_aa: CAWSGGQGRADTQYF
j_call: TRBJ1-1; v_call: TRBV7-2; cdr3_aa: CASTYPPGGTEAFF
j_call: TRBJ2-6; v_call: TRBV5-4; cdr3_aa: CASSGGTSASSGANVLTF
j_call: TRBJ2-6; v_call: TRBV7-2; cdr3_aa: CASTPQSTGANVLTF
j_call: TRBJ2-7; v_call: TRBV7-2; cdr3_aa: CASSLARSGEQYF
j_call: TRBJ1-5; v_call: TRBV29-1; cdr3_aa: CSVDAGEGQPQHF
j_call: TRBJ2-7; v_call: TRBV28; cdr3_aa: CASTPRAGGLYEQYF
j_call: TRBJ2-5; v_call: TRBV27; cdr3_aa: CASSDTGGEETQYF
j_call: TRBJ2-7; v_call: TRBV28; cdr3_aa: CASSEPGQGSYEQYF
j_call: TRBJ2-1; v_call: TRBV5-1; cdr3_aa: CASSTQGAGGSYNEQFF
j_call: TRBJ1-6; v_call: TRBV2; cdr3_aa: CASNPGQDNSPLHF
j_call: TRBJ1-6; v_call: TRBV27; cdr3_aa: CASSSQDSIFNSPLHF
j_call: TRBJ1-4; v_call: TRBV12-3/TRBV12-4; cdr3_aa: CASSWDGSEKLFF
j_call: TRBJ2-2; v_call: TRBV4-3; cdr3_aa: CASSQVAGVNTGELFF
j_call: TRBJ2-3; v_call: TRBV7-6; cdr3_aa: CASRPAGGLNTQYF
j_call: TRBJ2-5; v_call: TRBV28; cdr3_aa: CASSLSGGWGETQYF
j_call: TRBJ2-1; v_call: TRBV6-1; cdr3_aa: CASSESGTYNEQFF
j_call: TRBJ2-6; v_call: TRBV7-9; cdr3_aa: CASRENRVGANVLTF
j_call: TRBJ2-5; v_call: TRBV12-3/TRBV12-4; cdr3_aa: CASSLLETQYF
j_call: TRBJ2-2; v_call: TRBV28; cdr3_aa: CASSRVRASNTGELFF
j_call: TRBJ2-3; v_call: TRBV18; cdr3_aa: CASSSQPQGDTQYF
j_call: TRBJ1-2; v_call: TRBV27; cdr3_aa: CASSSNRGNYGYTF
j_call: TRBJ2-7; v_call: TRBV18; cdr3_aa: CASSPPGQASGEQYF
j_call: TRBJ2-1; v_call: TRBV6-6; cdr3_aa: CASSPGFLAGNEQFF
j_call: TRBJ2-3; v_call: TRBV7-6; cdr3_aa: CASSVLGLRTDTQYF